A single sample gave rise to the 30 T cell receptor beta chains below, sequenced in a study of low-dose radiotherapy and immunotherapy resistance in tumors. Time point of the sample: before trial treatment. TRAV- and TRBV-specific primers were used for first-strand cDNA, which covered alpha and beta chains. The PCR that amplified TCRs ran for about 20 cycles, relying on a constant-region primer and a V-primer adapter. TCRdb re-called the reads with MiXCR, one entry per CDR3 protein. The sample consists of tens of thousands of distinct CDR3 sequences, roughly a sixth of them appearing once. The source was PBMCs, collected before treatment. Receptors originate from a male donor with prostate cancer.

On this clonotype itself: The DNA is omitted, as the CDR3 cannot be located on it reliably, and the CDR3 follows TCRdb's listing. CDR3 sequence: CASSATGWSNTGELFFF. The gene calls are TRBV2 and TRBJ2-2; TRBD1 is the table's D call and was not checked against the DNA. Germline CDR1 is SNHLY and CDR2 is FYNNEI. The CDR3 is 17 residues long, ends included.

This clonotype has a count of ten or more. CDR3 region: CASSPPGGDNNEQFF. Here the CDR3 DNA reads TGTGCCAGTAGTCCCCCGGGGGGGGACAACAATGAGCAGTTCTTC. The chain has TRBV19 and TRBJ2-1; 8 bases agree with TRBD2. This CDR3 is built from 15 residues. V shed 5 bases, J shed 5 bases, and the junction held 8 bases outside the gene matches. Per the germline V gene, CDR1 is LNHDA and CDR2 is SQIVND (reference sequence).

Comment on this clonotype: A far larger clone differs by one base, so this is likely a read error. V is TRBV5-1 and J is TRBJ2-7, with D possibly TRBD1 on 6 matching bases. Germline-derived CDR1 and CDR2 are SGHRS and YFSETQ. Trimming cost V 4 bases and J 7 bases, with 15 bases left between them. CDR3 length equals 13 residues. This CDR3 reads CASSRDMGNEQYF. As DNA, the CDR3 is TGCGCCAGCAGCCGGGACATGGGCAATGAGCAGTACTTC.

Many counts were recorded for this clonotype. The CDR3 DNA reads as TGTGCCAGCAGTTACGATCGCGGGGGGCCGGAGACCCAGTACTTC. Translating gives CASSYDRGGPETQYF. This chain connects TRBV6-5 to TRBJ2-5, with TRBD2 matching 8 bases. The CDR3 is made up of 15 amino acids. CDR1 is MNHEY and CDR2 is SVGAGI in the germline V gene. Trimming cost V 2 bases and J 5 bases; bases outside gene matches: 7.

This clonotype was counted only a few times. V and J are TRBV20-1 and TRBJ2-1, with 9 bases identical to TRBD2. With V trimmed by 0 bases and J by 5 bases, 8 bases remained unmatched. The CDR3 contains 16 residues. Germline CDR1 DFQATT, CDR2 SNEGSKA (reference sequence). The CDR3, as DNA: TGCAGTGCTAGAGACCCCGGCGGGGGGGGCAACAATGAGCAGTTCTTC. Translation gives CSARDPGGGGNNEQFF.

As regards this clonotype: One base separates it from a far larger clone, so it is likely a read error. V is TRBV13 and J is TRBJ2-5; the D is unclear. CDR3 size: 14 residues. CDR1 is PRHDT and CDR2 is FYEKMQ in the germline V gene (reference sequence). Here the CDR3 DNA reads TGTACCAGCAAGGGCAGACTCGACCAAGAGACCCAGTACTTC. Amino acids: CTSKGRLDQETQYF.

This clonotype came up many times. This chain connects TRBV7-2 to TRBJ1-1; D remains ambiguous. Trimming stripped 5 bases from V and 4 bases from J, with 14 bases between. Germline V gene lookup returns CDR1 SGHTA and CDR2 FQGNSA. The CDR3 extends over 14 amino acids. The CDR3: CASSPSMGVTEAFF. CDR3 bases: TGTGCCAGCAGCCCCTCGATGGGAGTCACTGAAGCTTTCTTT.

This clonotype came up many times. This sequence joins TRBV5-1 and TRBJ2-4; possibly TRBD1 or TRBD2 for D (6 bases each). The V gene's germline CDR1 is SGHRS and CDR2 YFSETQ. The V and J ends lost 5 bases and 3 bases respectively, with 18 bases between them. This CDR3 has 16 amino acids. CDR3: CASSMGGGTDKNIQYF. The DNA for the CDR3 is TGCGCCAGCAGTATGGGGGGCGGGACGGACAAAAACATTCAGTACTTC.

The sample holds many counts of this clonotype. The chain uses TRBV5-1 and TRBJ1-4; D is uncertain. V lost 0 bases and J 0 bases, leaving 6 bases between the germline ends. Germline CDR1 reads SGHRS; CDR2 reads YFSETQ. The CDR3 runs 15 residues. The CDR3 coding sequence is TGCGCCAGCAGCTTGGAGCCATCAACTAATGAAAAACTGTTTTTT. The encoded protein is CASSLEPSTNEKLFF.

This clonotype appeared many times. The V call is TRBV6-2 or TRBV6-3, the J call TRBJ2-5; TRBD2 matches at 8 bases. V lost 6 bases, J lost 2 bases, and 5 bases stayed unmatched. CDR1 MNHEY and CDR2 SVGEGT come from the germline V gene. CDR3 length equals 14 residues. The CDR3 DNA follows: TGTGCCAGCAGAAGCCGACTAGCGCAAGAGACCCAGTACTTC. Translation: CASRSRLAQETQYF.

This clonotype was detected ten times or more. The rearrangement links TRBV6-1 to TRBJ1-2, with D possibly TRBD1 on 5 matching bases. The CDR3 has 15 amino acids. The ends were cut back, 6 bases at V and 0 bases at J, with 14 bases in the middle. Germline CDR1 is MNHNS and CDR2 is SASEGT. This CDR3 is CASSLRGGTNYGYTF. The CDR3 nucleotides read TGTGCCAGCAGCCTACGGGGGGGAACTAACTATGGCTACACCTTC.

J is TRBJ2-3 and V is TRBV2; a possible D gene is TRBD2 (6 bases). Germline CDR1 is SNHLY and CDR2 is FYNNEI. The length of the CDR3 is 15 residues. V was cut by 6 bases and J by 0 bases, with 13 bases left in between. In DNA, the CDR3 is TGTGCCAGCAGCCTTAGCGGCCTGAGCACAGATACGCAGTATTTT. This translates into CASSLSGLSTDTQYF. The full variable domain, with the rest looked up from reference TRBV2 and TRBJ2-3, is EPEVTQTPSHQVTQMGQEVILRCVPISNHLYFYWYRQILGQKVEFLVSFYNNEISEKSEIFDDQFSVERPDGSNFTLKIRSTKLEDSAMYFCASSLSGLSTDTQYFGPGTRLTVL.

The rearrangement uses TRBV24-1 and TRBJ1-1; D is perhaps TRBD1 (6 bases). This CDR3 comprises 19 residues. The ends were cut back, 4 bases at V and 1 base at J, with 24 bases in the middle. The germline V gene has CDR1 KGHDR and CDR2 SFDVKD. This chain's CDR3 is CATSDPSTSGGAGNTEAFF. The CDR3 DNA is TGTGCCACCAGTGACCCTTCGACTAGCGGGGGGGCGGGGAACACTGAAGCTTTCTTT.

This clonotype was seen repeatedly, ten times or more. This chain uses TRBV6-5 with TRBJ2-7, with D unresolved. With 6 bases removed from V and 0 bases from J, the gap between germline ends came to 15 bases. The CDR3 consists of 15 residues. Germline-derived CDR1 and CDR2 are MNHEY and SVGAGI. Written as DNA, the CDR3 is TGTGCCAGCAGACCCCTGGGCCAGACCTCCTACGAGCAGTACTTC. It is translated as CASRPLGQTSYEQYF.

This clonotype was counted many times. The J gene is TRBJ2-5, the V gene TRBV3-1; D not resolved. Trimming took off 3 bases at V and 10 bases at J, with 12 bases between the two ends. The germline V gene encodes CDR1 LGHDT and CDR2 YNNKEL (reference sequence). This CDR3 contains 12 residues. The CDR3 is CASSQPQGVQYF. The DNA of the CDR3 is TGTGCCAGCAGCCAGCCCCAAGGTGTCCAGTACTTC.

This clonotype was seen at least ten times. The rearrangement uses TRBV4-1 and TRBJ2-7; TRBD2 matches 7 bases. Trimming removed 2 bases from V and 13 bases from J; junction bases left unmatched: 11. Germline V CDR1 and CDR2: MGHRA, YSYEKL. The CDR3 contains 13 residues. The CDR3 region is CASSQTGDYRPYF. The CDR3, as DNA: TGCGCCAGCAGCCAAACGGGGGACTATCGACCATACTTC.

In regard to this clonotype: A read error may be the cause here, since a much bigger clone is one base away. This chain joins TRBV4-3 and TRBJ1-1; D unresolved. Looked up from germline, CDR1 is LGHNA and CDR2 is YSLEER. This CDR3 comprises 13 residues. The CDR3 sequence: CASSQGPGTKAFF. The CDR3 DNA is TGCGCCAGCAGCCAAGGTCCGGGCACTAAAGCTTTCTTT.

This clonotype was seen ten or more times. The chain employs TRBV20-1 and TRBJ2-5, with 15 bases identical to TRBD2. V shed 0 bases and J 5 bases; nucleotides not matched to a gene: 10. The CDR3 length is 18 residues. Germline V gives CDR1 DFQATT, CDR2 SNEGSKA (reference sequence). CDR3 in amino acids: CSARDPRTSGGARETQYF. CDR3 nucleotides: TGCAGTGCTAGAGACCCACGGACTAGCGGGGGGGCGAGGGAGACCCAGTACTTC.

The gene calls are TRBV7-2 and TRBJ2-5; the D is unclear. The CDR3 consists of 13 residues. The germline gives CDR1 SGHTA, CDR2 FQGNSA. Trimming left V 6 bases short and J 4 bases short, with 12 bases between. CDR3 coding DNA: TGTGCCAGCAGGTCGGACCGGCGAGAGACCCAGTACTTC. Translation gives CASRSDRRETQYF.

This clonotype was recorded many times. This CDR3 reads CAISEGQGLDEQYF. CDR3 in DNA: TGTGCCATCAGTGAAGGACAGGGGTTGGACGAGCAGTACTTC. The chain joins TRBV10-3 to TRBJ2-7, with 9 bases that match TRBD1. The CDR3 runs to 14 residues. Germline values: CDR1 ENHRY, CDR2 SYGVKD. Trimming cost V 3 bases and J 5 bases; bases outside gene matches: 5.

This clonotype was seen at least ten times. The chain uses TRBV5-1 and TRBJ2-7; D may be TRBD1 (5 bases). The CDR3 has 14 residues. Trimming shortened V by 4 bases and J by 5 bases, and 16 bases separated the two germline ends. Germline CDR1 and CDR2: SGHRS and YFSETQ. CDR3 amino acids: CASSPDQGRHEQYF. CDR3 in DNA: TGCGCCAGCAGCCCGGACCAGGGTCGTCACGAGCAGTACTTC.

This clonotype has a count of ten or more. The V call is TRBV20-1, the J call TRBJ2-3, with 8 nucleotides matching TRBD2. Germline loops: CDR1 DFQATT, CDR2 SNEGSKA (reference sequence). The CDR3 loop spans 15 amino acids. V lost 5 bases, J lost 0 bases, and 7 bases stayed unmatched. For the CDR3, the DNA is TGCAGTGCTCCGGACGGGGGGGCTAGCACAGATACGCAGTATTTT. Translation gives CSAPDGGASTDTQYF.

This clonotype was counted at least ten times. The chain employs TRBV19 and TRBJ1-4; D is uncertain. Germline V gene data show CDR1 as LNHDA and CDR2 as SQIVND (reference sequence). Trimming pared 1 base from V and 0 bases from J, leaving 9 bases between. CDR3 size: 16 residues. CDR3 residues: CASSIGATATNEKLFF. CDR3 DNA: TGTGCCAGTAGTATAGGAGCAACTGCAACTAATGAAAAACTGTTTTTT.

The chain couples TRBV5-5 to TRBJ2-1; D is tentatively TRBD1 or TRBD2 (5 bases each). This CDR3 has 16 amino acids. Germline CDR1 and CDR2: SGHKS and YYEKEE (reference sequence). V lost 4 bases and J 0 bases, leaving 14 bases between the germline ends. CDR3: CASSRNGASSYNEQFF. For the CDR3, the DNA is TGTGCCAGCAGCCGCAACGGGGCAAGCTCCTACAATGAGCAGTTCTTC.

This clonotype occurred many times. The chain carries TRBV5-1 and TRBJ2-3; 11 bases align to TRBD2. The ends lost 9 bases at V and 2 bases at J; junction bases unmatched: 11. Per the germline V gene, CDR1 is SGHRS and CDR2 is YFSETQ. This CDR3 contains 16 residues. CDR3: CAKLRTSGGYTDTQYF. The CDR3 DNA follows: TGCGCCAAGCTTAGAACTAGCGGGGGCTACACAGATACGCAGTATTTT.

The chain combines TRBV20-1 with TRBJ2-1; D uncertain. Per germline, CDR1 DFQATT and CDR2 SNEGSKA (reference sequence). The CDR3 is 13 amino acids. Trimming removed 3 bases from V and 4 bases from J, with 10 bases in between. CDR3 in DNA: TGCAGTGCTAGCCACGGCGGATACAATGAGCAGTTCTTC. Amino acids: CSASHGGYNEQFF.

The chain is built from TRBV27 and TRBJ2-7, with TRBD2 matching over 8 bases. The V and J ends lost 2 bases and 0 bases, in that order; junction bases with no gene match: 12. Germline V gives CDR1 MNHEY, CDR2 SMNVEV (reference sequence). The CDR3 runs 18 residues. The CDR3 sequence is CASSLSGYGRGASYEQYF. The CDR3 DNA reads TGTGCCAGCAGTTTAAGCGGCTATGGGCGGGGGGCCTCCTACGAGCAGTACTTC.

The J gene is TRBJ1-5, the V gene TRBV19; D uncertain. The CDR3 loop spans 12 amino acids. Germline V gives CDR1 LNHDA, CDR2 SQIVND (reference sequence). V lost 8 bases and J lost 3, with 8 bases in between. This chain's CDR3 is CASGRLNQPQHF. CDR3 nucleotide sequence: TGTGCCAGTGGGAGACTCAATCAGCCCCAGCATTTT.

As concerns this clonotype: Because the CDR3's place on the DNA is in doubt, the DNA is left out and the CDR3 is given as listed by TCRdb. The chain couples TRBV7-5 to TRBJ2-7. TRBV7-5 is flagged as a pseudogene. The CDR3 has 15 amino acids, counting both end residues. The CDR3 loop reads CISVPVRPRDYEQYF.

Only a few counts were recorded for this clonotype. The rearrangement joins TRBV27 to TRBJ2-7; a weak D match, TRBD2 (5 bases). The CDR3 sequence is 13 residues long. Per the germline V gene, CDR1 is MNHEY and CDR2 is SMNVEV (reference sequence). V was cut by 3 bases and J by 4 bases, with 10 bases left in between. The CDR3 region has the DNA TGTGCCAGCAGTTTGTATCGCGGGTACGAGCAGTACTTC. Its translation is CASSLYRGYEQYF.